This TCR beta chain was identified during a study of shared clonotypes between healthy human individuals. The ends were cut back, 2 bases at V and 0 bases at J, with 4 bases in the middle. Per the germline V gene, CDR1 is SEHNR and CDR2 is FQNEAQ (reference sequence). The CDR3 consists of 14 residues. Remarks on this clone: Its antigen is as yet unknown. Other DNA sequences of this sample code for an identical CDR3.

Study-wide points: The small donor group covered limited genetic and exposure diversity. Generation probabilities of non-shared clonotypes were lower (relative to those shared by all four donors).

Replicate sorted-subset PCRs were loaded with around 220 ng DNA, about 30,000 T cell genomes. Libraries were prepared by immunoSEQ multiplex PCR; TCRdb keeps only in-frame clonotypes and omits some of them. Here the sample spans around 1.1 million clones, approximately 80% being singletons. The chain combines TRBV7-9 with TRBJ1-4; D not certain. This TCR derives from a man aged 18 to 35 in good health. Some clones in this sample may be carry-over from other donors' samples. The sample taken for sequencing was memory CD4+ T cells from PBMCs. The subset here: CD45RA-negative fraction. DNA of the CDR3: TGTGCCAGCAGCTTAAGGGCAACTAATGAAAAACTGTTTTTT. Its translation: CASSLRATNEKLFF.